This T cell receptor (beta chain) derives from a study of identical twins. Overall study findings and caveats: Out-of-frame beta sequences exhibited a weaker degree of excess twin sharing. High-abundance cord blood beta clonotypes had fewer insertions; memory repertoires showed none.

Germline CDR1 and CDR2: SGHVS and FQNEAQ. CDR3 length equals 16 residues. The ends were cut back, 2 bases at V and 1 base at J, with 9 bases in the middle. A template switching step contributed a universal primer site, while unique molecular identifiers were present in the cDNA. In TCRdb, the 5' RACE reads were re-called with MiXCR into one record per CDR3 protein. The sample shows around 490,000 distinct CDR3 sequences, approximately 20% of them seen only once. This clonotype was detected a few times. The target antigen is unknown. No donor was unhealthy or non-Caucasian. The sample was also linked to a second study, of yellow fever vaccine responses in identical twins.

The chain is built from TRBV7-8 and TRBJ2-6, with D unresolved. This clonotype originated in a woman aged 18-30 years in good health. The sequencing sample was made of CD4+ T cells sorted from blood. The CDR3 sequence is CASSLSAGSGANVLTF. The DNA of the CDR3 is TGTGCCAGCAGCTTATCGGCTGGGTCTGGGGCCAACGTCCTGACTTTC.